This T cell receptor beta chain is drawn from a study of T cells in Graves' hyperthyroidism and ophthalmopathy. The CDR3 loop spans 15 amino acids. CDR1 MNHNS and CDR2 SASEGT come from the germline V gene. The junction had 11 bases not matched to a gene; V was cut back by 5 bases and J by 5 bases. This clonotype has at least ten counts. Antigen specificity is unknown. Study results and limitations: Most clonotypes expanded in thyroid above 0.001 were likewise present in blood.

Amplification of TCR beta CDR3 regions was performed using RNA transcripts as template. A set of HTBI primers served as the primers for a first-round RT-PCR of the TCR CDR3. TCRdb re-derived calls from the multiplex PCR reads in MiXCR, one entry per CDR3 protein. The sample holds about 300,000 distinct CDR3 sequences, about 15% seen once. The patients, who ranged from 18 to 65 in age, presented with newly diagnosed hyperthyroidism lasting under 2 months. Sample: blood. The chain carries TRBV6-1 and TRBJ1-1; 7 positions match TRBD1. This clonotype originated in a man aged 25 to 40 with Graves' hyperthyroidism. CDR3 nucleotides: TGTGCCAGCAGTTATGGAGGGGGCGCGGAGACTGAAGCTTTCTTT. Amino acid sequence: CASSYGGGAETEAFF.